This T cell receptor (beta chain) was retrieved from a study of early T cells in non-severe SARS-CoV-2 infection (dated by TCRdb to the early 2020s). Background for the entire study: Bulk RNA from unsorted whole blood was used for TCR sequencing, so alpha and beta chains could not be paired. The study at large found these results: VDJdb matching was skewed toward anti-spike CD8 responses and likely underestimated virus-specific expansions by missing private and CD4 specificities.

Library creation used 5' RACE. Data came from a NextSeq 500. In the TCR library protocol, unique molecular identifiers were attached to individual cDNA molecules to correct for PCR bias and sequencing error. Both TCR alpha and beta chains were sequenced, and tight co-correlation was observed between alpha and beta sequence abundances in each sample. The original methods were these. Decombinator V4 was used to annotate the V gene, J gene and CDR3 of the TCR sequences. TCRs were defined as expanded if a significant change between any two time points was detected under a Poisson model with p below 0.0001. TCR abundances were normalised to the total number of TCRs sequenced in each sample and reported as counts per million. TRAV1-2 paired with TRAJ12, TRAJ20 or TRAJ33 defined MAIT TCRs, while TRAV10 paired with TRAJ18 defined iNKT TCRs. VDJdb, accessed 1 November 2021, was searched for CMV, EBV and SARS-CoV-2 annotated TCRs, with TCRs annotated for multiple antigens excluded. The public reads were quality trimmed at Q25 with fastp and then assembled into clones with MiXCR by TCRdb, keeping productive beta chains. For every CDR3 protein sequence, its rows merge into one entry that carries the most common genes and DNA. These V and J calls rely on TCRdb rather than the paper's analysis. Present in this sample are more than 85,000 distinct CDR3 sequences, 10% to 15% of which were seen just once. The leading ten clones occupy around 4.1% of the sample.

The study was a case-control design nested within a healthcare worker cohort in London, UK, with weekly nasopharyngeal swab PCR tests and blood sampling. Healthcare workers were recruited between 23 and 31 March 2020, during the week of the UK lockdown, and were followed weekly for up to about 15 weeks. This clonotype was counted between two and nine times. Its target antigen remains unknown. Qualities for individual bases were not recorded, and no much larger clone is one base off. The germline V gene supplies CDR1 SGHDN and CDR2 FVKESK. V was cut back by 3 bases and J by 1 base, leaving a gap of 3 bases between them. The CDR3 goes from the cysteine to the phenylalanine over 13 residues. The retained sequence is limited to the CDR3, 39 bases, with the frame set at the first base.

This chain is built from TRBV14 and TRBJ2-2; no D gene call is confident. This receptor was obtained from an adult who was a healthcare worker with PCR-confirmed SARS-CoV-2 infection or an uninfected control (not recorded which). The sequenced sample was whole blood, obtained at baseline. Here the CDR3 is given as CASSHKNTGELFF. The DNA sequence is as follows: TGTGCCAGCAGCCATAAGAACACCGGGGAGCTGTTTTTT. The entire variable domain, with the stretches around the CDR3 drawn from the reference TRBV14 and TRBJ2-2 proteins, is EAGVTQFPSHSVIEKGQTVTLRCDPISGHDNLYWYRRVMGKEIKFLLHFVKESKQDESGMPNNRFLAERTGGTYSTLKVQPAELEDSGVYFCASSHKNTGELFFGEGSRLTVL.